This TCR beta chain stems from a study of technical replicates of blood from a few donors. CDR3 length: 16 amino acids. Germline CDR1 MGHRA, CDR2 YSYEKL. Trimming removed 4 bases at V and 10 bases at J, with 23 bases between. Clones were sequenced by immunoSEQ multiplex PCR, and TCRdb holds only the in-frame ones, with some missing. The table lists roughly 87,000 clones, 85% to 95% of them singletons. The source of this sequence is a human donor in good health. This rearrangement joins TRBV4-1 to TRBJ2-1; weak D call: TRBD2 (6 bases). Sequencing was done on a sample of T cells isolated from PBMCs. The CDR3 here is CASSPPLAWGDREQFF. The CDR3 DNA sequence: TGCGCCAGCAGCCCCCCCCTAGCGTGGGGGGATCGAGAGCAGTTCTTC.